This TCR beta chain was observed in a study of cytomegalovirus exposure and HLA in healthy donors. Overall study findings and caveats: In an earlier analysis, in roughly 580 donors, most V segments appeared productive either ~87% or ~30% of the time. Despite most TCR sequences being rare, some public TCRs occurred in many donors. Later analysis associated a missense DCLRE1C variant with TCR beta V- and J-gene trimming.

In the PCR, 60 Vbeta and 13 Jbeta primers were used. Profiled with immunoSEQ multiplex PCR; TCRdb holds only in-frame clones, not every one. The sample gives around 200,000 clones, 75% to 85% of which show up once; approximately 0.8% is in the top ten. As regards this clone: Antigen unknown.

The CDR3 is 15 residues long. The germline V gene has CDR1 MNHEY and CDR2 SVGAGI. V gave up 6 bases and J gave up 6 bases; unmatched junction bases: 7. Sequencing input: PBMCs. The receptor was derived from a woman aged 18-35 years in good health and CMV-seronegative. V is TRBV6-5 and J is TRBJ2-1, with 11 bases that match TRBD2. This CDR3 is CASSFTSGGSNEQFF. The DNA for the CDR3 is TGTGCCAGCAGCTTTACTAGCGGGGGATCCAATGAGCAGTTCTTC.